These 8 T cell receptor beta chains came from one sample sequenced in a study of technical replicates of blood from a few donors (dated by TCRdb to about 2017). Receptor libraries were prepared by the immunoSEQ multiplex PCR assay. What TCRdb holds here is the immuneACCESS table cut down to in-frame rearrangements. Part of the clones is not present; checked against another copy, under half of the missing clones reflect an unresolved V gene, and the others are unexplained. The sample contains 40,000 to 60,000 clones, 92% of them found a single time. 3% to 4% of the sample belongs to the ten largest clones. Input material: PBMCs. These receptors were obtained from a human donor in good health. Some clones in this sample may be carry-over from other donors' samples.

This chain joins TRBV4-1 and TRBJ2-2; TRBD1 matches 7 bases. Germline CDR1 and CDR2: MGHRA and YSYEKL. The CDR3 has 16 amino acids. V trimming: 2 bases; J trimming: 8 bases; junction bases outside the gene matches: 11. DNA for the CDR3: TGCGCCAGCAGCCAATTCGCGATGAACAGGGGTGGGGAGCTGTTTTTT. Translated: CASSQFAMNRGGELFF.

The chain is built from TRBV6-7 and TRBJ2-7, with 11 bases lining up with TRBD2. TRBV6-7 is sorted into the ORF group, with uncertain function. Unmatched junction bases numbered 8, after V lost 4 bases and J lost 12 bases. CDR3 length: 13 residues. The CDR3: CASSLTSGSNRYF. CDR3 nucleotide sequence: TGTGCCAGCAGTTTAACTAGCGGGAGCAATCGGTACTTC.

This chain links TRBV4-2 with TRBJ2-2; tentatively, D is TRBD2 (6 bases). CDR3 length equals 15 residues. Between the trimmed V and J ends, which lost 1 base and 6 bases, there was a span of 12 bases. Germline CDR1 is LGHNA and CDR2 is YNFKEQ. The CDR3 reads CASSQVAEKAGELFF. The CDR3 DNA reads TGTGCCAGCAGCCAAGTAGCGGAGAAGGCCGGGGAGCTGTTTTTT.

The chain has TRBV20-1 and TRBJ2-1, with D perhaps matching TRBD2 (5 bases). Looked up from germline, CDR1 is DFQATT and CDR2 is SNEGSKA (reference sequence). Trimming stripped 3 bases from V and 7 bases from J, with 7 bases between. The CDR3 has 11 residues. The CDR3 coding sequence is TGCAGTGCTAGGACTATTAATGAGCAGTTCTTC. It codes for CSARTINEQFF.

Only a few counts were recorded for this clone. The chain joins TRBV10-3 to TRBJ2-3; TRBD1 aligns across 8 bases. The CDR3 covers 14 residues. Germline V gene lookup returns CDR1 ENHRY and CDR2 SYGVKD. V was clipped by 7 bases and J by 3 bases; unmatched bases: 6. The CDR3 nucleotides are TGTGCCATCACGGCGGACAGGGAAACAGATACGCAGTATTTT. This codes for CAITADRETDTQYF.

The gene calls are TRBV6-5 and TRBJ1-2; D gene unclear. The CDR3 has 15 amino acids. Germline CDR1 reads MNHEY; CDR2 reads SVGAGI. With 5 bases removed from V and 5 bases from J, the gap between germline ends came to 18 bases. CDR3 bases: TGTGCCAGCAGTAACGAGGCTTTCAGCCTGTATGGCTACACCTTC. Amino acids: CASSNEAFSLYGYTF.

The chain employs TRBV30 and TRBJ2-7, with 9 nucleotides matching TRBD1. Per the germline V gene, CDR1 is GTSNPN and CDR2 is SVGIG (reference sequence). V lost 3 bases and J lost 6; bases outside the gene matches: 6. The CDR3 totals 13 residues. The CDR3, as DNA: TGTGCCTGGAGCGACAGGGGGGAGTCCGAGCAGTACTTC. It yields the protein CAWSDRGESEQYF.

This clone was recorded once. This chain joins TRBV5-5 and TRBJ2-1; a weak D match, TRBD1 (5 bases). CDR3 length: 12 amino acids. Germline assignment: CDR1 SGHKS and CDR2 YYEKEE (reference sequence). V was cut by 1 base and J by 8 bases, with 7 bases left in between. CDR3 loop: CASSLWGDEQFF. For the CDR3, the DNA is TGTGCCAGCAGCTTGTGGGGCGATGAGCAGTTCTTC.